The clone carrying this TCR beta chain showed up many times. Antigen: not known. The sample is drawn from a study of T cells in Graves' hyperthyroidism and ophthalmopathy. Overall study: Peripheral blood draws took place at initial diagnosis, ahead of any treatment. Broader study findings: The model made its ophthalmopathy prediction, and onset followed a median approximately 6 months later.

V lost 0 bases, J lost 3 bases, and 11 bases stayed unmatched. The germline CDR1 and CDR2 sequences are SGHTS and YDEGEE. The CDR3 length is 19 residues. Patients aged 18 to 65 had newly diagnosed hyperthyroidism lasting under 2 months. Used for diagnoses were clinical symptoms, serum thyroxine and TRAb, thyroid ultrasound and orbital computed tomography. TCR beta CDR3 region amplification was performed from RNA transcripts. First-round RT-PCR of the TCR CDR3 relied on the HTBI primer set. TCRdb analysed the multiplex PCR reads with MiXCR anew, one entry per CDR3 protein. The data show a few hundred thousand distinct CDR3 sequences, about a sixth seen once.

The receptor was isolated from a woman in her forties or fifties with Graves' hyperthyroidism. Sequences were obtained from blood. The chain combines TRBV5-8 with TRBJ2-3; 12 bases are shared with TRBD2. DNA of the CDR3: TGTGCCAGCAGCTTGGCCCCGCTAGCGGGAGGGCCGGAGACAGATACGCAGTATTTT. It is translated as CASSLAPLAGGPETDTQYF.